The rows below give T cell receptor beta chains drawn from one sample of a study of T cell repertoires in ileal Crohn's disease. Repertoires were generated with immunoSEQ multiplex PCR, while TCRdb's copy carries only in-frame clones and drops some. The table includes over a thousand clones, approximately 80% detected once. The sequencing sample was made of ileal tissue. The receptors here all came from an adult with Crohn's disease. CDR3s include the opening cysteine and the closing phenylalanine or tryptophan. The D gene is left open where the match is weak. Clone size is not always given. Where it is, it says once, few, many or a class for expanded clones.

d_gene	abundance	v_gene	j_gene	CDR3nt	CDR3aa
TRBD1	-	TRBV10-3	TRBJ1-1	TGTGCCATAAGACAGGGCCCGAACACTGAAGCTTTCTTT	CAIRQGPNTEAFF
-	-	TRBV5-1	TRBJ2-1	TGCGCCAGCAGCTTGGCCCAGGGGAGTAAGGATGAGCAGTTCTTC	CASSLAQGSKDEQFF
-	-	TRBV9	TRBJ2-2	TGTGCCAGCAGCGCGTACAGGGCCCGAGGGGAGCTGTTTTTT	CASSAYRARGELFF
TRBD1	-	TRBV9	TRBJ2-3	TGTGCCAGCAGCGTGACGGGACAGATTACAGATACGCAGTATTTT	CASSVTGQITDTQYF
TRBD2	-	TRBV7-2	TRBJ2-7	TGTGCCAGCAGCTTGGGCGGGGGGGAGGCGAGGGAGCAGTACTTC	CASSLGGGEAREQYF
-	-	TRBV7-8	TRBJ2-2	TGTGCCAGCAGCTTAGGGGCAGGGTTAACCGGGGAGCTGTTTTTT	CASSLGAGLTGELFF
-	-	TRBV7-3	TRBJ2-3	TGTGCCAGCAGCTTAGAGAGGGCAGATACGCAGTATTTT	CASSLERADTQYF
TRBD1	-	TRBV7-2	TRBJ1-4	TGTGCCAGCAGCTCCGGGACAGGGGGTGAAAAACTGTTTTTT	CASSSGTGGEKLFF
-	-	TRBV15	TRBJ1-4	TGTGCCACCAGCAGTACCGCCGGGTACGAAAAACTGTTTTTT	CATSSTAGYEKLFF
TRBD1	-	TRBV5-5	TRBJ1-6	TGTGCCAGCAGCTCTCTGGGACAGGGTAATTCACCCCTCCACTTT	CASSSLGQGNSPLHF
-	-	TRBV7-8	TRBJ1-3	TGTGCCAGCAGTCGTACTTGGACAGATGGAAACACCATATATTTT	CASSRTWTDGNTIYF
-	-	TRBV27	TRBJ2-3	TGTGCCAGCAGTTTACATGGGGGGGCAATAACAGATACGCAGTATTTT	CASSLHGGAITDTQYF
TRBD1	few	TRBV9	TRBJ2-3	TGTGCCAGCAGCGATACAGGGGGGACAGATACGCAGTATTTT	CASSDTGGTDTQYF
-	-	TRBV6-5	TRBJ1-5	TGTGCCAGCAGAGTAGGGGTTGGCAATCAGCCCCAGCATTTT	CASRVGVGNQPQHF
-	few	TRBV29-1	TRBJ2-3	TGCAGCGTTGAACCGGGACTTCGCACAGATACGCAGTATTTT	CSVEPGLRTDTQYF
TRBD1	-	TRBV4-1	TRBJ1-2	TGCGCCAGCAGCCGATTTCGGGGACAGGACTATGGCTACACCTTC	CASSRFRGQDYGYTF
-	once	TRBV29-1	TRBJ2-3	TGCAGCGTTGAAGCCCGAGGCCTGGGTGGAGATACGCAGTATTTT	CSVEARGLGGDTQYF
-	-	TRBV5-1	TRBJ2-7	TGCGCCAGCAGCCCCGACCGACTAGGGCCCTACGAGCAGTACTTC	CASSPDRLGPYEQYF
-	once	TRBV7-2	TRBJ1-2	TGTGCCAGCAGCTTAGACAGAGAGCATGGCTACACCTTC	CASSLDREHGYTF
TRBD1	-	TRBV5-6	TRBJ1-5	TGTGCCAGCAGCTTTCGGGACAGGGGTGCCAATCAGCCCCAGCATTTT	CASSFRDRGANQPQHF
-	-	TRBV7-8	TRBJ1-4	TGTGCCAGCAGCTCCAGCGACGTGGAAGAAAAACTGTTTTTT	CASSSSDVEEKLFF
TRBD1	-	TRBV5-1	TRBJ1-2	TGCGCCAGCAGCTCGCAGGGGGCAGTTGGCTACACCTTC	CASSSQGAVGYTF
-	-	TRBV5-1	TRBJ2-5	TGCGCCAGCAGCGCGGAAGCCTCCGAGGAGTACTTC	CASSAEASEEYF
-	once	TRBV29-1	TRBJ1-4	TGCAGCGTTGCGGGGGTTGGAGAAAAACTGTTTTTT	CSVAGVGEKLFF
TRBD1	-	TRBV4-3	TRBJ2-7	TGCGCCAGCAGCCAAGACTATGATAGAACAGGGGGCTTTTGGGAGCAGTACTTC	CASSQDYDRTGGFWEQYF
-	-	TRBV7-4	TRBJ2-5	TGTGCCAGCAGCTTCTTCGCCCTAGTCCCACGACAGGTAGACCAGTACTTC	CASSFFALVPRQVDQYF
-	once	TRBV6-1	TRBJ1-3	TGTGCCAGCAGTGACCCCCGGGGGTGGGGAAACACCATATATTTT	CASSDPRGWGNTIYF
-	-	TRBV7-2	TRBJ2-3	TGTGCCAGCAGCCCGCGGGGAGCCGGGGATACGCAGTATTTT	CASSPRGAGDTQYF
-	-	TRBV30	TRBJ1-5	TGTGCCTGGAGTGTGGCAGAAGGCAATCAGCCCCAGCATTTT	CAWSVAEGNQPQHF
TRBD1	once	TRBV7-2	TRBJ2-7	TGTGCCAGCAGCCACGGGACAGCCTCCTCCTACGAGCAGTACTTC	CASSHGTASSYEQYF
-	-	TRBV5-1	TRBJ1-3	TGCGCCAGCAGCTTGGAAGGGGTCCCTGGAAACACCATATATTTT	CASSLEGVPGNTIYF
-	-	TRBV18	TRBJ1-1	TGTGCCAGCTCACCAACAGGAGGGAGGACTGAAGCTTTCTTT	CASSPTGGRTEAFF
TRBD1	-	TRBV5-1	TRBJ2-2	TGCGCCAGCAGCCCCGACAGGGGAGGCACCGGGGAGCTGTTTTTT	CASSPDRGGTGELFF
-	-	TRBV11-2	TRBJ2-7	TGTGCCAGCAGCTCCAGGTCCCAACCGGGAGCCTACGAGCAGTACTTC	CASSSRSQPGAYEQYF